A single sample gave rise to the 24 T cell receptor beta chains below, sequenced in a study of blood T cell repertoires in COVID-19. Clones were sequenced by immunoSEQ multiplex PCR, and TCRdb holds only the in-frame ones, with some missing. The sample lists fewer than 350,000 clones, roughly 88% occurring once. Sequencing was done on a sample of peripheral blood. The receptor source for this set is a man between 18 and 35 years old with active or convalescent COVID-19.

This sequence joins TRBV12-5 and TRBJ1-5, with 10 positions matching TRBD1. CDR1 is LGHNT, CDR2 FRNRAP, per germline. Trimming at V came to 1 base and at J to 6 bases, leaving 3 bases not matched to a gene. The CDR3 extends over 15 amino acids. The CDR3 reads CASGLARQGAQPQHF. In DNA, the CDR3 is TGTGCTAGTGGTTTGGCCCGACAGGGGGCTCAGCCCCAGCATTTT.

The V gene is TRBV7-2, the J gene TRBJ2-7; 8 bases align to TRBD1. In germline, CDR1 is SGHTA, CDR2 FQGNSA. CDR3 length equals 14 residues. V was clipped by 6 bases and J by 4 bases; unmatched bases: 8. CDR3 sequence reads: CASSSDRVAYEQYF. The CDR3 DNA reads TGTGCCAGCAGTTCGGACAGGGTTGCTTACGAGCAGTACTTC.

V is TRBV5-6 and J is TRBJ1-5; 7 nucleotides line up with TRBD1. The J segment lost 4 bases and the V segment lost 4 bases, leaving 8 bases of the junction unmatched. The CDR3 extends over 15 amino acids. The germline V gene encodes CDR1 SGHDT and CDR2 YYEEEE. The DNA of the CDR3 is TGTGCCAGCAGCGTAAGGGACAGAGGGAATCAGCCCCAGCATTTT. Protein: CASSVRDRGNQPQHF. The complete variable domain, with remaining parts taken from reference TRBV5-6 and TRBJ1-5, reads DAGVTQSPTHLIKTRGQQVTLRCSPKSGHDTVSWYQQALGQGPQFIFQYYEEEERQRGNFPDRFSGHQFPNYSSELNVNALLLGDSALYLCASSVRDRGNQPQHFGDGTRLSIL.

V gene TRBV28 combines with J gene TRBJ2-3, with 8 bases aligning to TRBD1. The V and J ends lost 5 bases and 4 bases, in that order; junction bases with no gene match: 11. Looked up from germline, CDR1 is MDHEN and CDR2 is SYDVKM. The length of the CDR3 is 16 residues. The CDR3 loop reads CASSTLRGPSADTQYF. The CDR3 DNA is TGTGCCAGCAGTACCCTCAGGGGGCCCTCGGCAGATACGCAGTATTTT. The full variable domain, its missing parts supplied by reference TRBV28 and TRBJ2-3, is DVKVTQSSRYLVKRTGEKVFLECVQDMDHENMFWYRQDPGLGLRLIYFSYDVKMKEKGDIPEGYSVSREKKERFSLILESASTNQTSMYLCASSTLRGPSADTQYFGPGTRLTVL.

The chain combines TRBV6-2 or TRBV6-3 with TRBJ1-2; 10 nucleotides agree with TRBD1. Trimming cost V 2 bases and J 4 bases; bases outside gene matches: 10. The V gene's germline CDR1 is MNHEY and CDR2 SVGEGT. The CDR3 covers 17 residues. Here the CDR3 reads CASSYRFGDRGLYGYTF. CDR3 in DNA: TGTGCCAGCAGTTACAGATTCGGAGACAGGGGGCTCTATGGCTACACCTTC.

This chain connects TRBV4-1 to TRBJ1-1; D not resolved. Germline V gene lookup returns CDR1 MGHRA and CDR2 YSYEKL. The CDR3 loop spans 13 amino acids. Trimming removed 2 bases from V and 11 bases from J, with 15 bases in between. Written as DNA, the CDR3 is TGCGCCAGCAGCCAATTGGGAGCCCGGAGGGCTTTCTTT. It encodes CASSQLGARRAFF.

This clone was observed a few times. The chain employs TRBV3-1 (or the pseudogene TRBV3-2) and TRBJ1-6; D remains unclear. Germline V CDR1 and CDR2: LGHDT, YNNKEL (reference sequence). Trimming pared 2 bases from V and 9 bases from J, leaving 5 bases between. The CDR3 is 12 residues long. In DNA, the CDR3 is TGTGCCAGCAGCCAAAGTAGTTCACCCCTCCACTTT. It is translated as CASSQSSSPLHF.

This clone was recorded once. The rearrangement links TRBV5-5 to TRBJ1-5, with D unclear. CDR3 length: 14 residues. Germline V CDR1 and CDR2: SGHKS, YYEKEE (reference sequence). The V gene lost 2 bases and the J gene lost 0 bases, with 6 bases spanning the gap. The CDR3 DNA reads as TGTGCCAGCAGCTTCCAGGATAGCAATCAGCCCCAGCATTTT. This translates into CASSFQDSNQPQHF.

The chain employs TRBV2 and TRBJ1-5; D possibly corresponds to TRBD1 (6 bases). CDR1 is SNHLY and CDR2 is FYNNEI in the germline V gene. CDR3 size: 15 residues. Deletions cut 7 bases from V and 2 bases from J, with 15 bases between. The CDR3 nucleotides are TGTGCCAGCACCCAAAATCCAGGGGGCAATCAGCCCCAGCATTTT. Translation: CASTQNPGGNQPQHF.

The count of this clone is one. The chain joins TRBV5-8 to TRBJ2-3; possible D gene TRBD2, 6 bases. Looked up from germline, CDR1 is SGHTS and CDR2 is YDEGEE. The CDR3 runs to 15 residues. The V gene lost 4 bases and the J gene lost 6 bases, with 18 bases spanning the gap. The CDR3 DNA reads TGTGCCAGCAGCGGTACGGGAGTAAACGGGGATACGCAGTATTTT. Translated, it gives CASSGTGVNGDTQYF.

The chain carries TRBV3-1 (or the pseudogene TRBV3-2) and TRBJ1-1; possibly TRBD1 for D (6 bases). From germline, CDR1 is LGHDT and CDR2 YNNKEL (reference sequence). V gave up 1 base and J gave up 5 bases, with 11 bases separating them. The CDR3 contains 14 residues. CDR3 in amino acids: CASSQAGQGTEAFF. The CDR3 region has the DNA TGTGCCAGCAGCCAAGCAGGGCAGGGGACTGAAGCTTTCTTT.

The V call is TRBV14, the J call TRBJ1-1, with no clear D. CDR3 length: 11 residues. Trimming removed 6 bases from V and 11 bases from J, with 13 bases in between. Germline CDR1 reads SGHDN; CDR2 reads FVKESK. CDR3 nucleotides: TGTGCCAGCAGTCTCGGCGGGAGGGCTTTCTTT. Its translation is CASSLGGRAFF.

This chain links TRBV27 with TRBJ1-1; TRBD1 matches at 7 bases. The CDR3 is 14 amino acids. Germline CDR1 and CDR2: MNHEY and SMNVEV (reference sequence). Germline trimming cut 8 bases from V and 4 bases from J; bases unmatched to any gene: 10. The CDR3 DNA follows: TGTGCCAGCTCGACGGGGGCAGGGGGCACTGAAGCTTTCTTT. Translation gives CASSTGAGGTEAFF.

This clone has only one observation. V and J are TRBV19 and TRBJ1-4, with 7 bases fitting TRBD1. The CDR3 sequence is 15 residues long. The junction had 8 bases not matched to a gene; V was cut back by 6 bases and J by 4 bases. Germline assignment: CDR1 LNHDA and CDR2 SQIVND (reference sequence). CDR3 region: CASSNQGQNNEKLFF. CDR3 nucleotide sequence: TGTGCCAGTAGCAATCAGGGACAGAATAATGAAAAACTGTTTTTT.

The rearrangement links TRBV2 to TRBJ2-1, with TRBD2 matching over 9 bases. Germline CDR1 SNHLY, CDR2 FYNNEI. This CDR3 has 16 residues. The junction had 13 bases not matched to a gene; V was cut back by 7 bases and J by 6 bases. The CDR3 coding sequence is TGTGCCAGCACAGATTGGCGGCGGGGGGGCTTCAATGAGCAGTTCTTC. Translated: CASTDWRRGGFNEQFF.

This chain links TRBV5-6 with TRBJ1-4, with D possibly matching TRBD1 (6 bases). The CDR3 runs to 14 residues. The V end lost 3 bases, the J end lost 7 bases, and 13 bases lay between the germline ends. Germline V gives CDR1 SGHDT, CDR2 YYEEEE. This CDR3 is CASSSRGRPEKLFF. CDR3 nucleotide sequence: TGTGCCAGCAGCTCCAGGGGCCGCCCTGAAAAACTGTTTTTT.

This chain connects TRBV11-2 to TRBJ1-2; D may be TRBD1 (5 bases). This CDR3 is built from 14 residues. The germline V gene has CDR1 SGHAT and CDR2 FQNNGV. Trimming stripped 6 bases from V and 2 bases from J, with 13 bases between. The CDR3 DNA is TGTGCCAGCAGTTCGCCAGGGCTAAACTATGGCTACACCTTC. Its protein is CASSSPGLNYGYTF.

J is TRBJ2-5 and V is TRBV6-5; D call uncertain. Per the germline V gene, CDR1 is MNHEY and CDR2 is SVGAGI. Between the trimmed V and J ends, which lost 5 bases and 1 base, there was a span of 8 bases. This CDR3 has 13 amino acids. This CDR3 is CASSPHLQETQYF. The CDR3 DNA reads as TGTGCCAGCAGTCCACACCTCCAAGAGACCCAGTACTTC.

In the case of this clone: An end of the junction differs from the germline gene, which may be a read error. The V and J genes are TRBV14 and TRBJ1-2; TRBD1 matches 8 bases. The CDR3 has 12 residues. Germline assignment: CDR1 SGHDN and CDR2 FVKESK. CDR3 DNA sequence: TGTGCCAGCAGCCAAGAATCGGACAGGGAAATCTTC. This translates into CASSQESDREIF.

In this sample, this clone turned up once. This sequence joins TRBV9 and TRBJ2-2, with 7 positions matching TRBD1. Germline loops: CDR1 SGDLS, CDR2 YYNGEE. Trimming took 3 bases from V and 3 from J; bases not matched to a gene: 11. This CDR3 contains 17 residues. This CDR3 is CASSAVTGRDDTGELFF. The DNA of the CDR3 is TGTGCCAGCAGCGCCGTGACAGGGAGAGATGACACCGGGGAGCTGTTTTTT.

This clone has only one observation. In DNA, the CDR3 is TGTGCCAGCAGCCAAGTTTTAGGGAGCCAAGAGACCCAGTACTTC. It codes for CASSQVLGSQETQYF. The chain uses TRBV3-1 (or the pseudogene TRBV3-2) and TRBJ2-5, with a tentative D call TRBD2 (5 bases). Trimming shortened V by 1 base and J by 1 base, and 10 bases separated the two germline ends. The CDR3 runs 15 residues. Germline assignment: CDR1 LGHDT and CDR2 YNNKEL (reference sequence).

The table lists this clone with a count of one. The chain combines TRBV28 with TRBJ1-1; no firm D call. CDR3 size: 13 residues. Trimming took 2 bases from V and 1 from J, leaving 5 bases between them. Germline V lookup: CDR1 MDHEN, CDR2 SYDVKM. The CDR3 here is CASSLIENTEAFF. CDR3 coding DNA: TGTGCCAGCAGTTTAATAGAGAACACTGAAGCTTTCTTT.

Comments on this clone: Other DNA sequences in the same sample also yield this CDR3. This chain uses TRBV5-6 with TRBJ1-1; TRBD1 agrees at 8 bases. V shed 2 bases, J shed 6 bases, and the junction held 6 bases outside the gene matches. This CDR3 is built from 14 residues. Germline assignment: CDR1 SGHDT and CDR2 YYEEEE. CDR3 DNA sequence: TGTGCCAGCAGCTTCCCCGACAGGGGCTCTGAAGCTTTCTTT. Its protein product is CASSFPDRGSEAFF.

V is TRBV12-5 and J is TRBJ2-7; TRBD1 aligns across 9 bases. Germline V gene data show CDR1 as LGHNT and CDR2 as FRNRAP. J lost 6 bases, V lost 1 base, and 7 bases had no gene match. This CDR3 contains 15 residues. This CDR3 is CASGLAGGTGTEQYF. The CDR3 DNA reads TGTGCTAGTGGTTTGGCAGGGGGGACAGGGACCGAGCAGTACTTC.